The present entry profiles one TCR beta chain with its context. This record belongs to a study of cytomegalovirus exposure and HLA in healthy donors. Primers: 60 Vbeta forward and 13 Jbeta reverse. Assay: immunoSEQ multiplex PCR; the TCRdb copy retains only in-frame clones and omits some. The repertoire holds 65,000 or so clones, with around 62% as singletons. The V gene lost 1 base and the J gene lost 4 bases, with 10 bases spanning the gap. The CDR3 is 14 residues long. The germline V gene has CDR1 MNHNS and CDR2 SASEGT. Input material: PBMCs. The source of this sequence is a man between 25 and 39 years old in good health and CMV-seronegative. The rearrangement uses TRBV6-1 and TRBJ1-2, with a tentative D call TRBD1 (5 bases). The CDR3 DNA reads TGTGCCAGCAGTGAAGAGGGGCCCCGCTATGGCTACACCTTC. This encodes CASSEEGPRYGYTF.